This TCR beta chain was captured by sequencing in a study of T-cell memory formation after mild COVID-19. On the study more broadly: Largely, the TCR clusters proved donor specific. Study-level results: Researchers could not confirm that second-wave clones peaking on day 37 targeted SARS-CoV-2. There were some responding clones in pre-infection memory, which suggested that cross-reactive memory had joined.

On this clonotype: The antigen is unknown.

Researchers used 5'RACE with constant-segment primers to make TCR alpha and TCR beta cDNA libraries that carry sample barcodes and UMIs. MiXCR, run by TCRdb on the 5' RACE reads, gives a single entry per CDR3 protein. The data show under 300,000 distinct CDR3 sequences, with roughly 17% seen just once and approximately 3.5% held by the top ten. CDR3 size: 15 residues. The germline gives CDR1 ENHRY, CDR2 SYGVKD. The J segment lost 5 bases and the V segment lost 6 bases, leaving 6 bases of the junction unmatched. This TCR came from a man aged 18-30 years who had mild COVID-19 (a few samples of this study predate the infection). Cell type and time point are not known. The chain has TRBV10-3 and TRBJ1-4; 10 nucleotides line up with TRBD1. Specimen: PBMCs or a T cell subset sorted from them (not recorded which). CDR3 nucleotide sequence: TGTGCCATCAGGGGGACAGGGGACGACAATGAAAAACTGTTTTTT. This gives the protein CAIRGTGDDNEKLFF.